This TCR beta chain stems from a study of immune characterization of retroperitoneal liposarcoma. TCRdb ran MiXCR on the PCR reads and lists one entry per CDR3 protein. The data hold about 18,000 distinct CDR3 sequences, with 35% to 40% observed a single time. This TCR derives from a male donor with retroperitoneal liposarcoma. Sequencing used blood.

The CDR3 nucleotides are TGTGCCAGCAGTCGGATCTCCTACGAGCAGTACTTC. It yields the protein CASSRISYEQYF. V gene TRBV11-3 combines with J gene TRBJ2-4; D remains unclear. With the DNA end fitting TRBJ2-7 better, the J assignment may be wrong. Germline CDR1 reads SGHNT; CDR2 reads YENEEA. The CDR3 runs 12 residues.